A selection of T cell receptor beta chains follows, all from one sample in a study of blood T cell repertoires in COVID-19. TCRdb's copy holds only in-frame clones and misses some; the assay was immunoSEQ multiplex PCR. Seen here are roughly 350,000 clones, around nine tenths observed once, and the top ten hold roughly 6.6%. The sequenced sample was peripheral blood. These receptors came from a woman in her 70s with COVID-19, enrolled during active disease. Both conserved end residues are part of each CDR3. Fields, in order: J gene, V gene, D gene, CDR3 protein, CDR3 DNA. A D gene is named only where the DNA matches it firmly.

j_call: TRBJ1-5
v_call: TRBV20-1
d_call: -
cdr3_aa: CSASGEGGQPQHF
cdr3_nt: TGCAGTGCTAGTGGGGAGGGGGGGCAGCCCCAGCATTTT

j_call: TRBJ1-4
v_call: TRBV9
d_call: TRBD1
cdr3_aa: CASSADRVNEKLFF
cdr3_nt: TGTGCCAGCAGCGCGGACAGGGTTAATGAAAAACTGTTTTTT

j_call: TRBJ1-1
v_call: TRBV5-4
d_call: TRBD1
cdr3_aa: CASSLGQGAYGEAFF
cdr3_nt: TGTGCCAGCAGCTTGGGACAGGGGGCATATGGTGAAGCTTTCTTT

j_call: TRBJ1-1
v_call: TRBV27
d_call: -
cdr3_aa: CASSPTGWYTEAFF
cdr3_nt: TGTGCCAGCAGTCCAACAGGGTGGTACACTGAAGCTTTCTTT

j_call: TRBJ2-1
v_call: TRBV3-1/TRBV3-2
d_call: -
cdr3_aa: CASSARSRAHFSSYNEQFF
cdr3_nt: TGTGCCAGCAGCGCGAGGAGCAGGGCCCACTTCAGCTCCTACAATGAGCAGTTCTTC

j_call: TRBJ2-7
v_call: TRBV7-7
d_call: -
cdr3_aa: CASTQSSSSYEQYF
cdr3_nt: TGTGCCAGCACCCAATCTAGTAGCTCCTACGAGCAGTACTTC

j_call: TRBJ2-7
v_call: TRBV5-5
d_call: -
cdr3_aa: CASSLRDTYEQYF
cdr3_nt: TGTGCCAGCAGCCTCCGGGACACTTACGAGCAGTACTTC

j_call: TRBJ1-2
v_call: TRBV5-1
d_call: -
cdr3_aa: CASSLKGSGYTF
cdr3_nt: TGCGCCAGCAGCTTGAAAGGGAGCGGCTACACCTTC

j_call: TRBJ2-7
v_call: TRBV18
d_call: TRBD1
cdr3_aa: CASSLTGAYEQYF
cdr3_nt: TGTGCCAGCTCCCTAACAGGGGCTTACGAGCAGTACTTC

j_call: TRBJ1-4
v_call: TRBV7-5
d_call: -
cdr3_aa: CARSLAPGQGMNEKLFF
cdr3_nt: TGTGCCAGAAGCTTAGCCCCAGGACAGGGGATGAATGAAAAACTGTTTTTT

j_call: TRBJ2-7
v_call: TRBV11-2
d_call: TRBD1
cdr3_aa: CASSSTGQVFYEQYF
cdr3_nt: TGTGCCAGCAGCTCGACGGGACAGGTATTCTACGAGCAGTACTTC

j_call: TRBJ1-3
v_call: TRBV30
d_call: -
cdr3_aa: CAWQQVSGNTIYF
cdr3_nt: TGTGCCTGGCAACAGGTATCTGGAAACACCATATATTTT

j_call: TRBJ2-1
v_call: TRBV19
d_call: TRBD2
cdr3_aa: CASSSPGLADNEQFF
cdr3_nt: TGTGCCAGTAGTTCACCGGGACTAGCGGACAATGAGCAGTTCTTC

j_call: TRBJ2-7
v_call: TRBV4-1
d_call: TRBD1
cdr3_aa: CASSRAPPTGQEWYEQYF
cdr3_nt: TGCGCCAGCAGCAGGGCTCCCCCCACGGGACAGGAATGGTACGAGCAGTACTTC

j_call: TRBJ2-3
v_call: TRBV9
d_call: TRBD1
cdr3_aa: CASSEGGNADTQYF
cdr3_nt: TGTGCCAGCAGCGAAGGGGGCAATGCAGATACGCAGTATTTT

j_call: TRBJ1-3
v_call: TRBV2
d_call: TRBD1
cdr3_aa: CASSPGTGTGNTIYF
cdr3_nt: TGTGCCAGCAGCCCCGGGACAGGGACCGGAAACACCATATATTTT

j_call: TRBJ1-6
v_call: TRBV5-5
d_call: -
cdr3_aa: CASSLGDSSPLHF
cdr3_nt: TGTGCCAGCAGCTTGGGCGACAGTTCACCCCTCCACTTT

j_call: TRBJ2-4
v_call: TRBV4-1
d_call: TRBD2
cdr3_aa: CASGREGVLAKNIQYF
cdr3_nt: TGCGCCAGCGGGAGGGAAGGGGTCCTAGCCAAAAACATTCAGTACTTC

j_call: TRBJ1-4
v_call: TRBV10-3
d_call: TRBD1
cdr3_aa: CAISGGQGGEKLFF
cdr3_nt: TGTGCCATCAGTGGTGGACAGGGAGGTGAAAAACTGTTTTTT

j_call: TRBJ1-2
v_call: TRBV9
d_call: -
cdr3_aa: CASSVSQEPNYGYTF
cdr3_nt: TGTGCCAGCAGCGTATCACAGGAACCTAACTATGGCTACACCTTC

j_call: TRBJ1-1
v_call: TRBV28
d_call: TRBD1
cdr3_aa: CASILSLGTGRTEAFF
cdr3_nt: TGTGCCAGCATTCTATCTTTGGGGACAGGGCGGACTGAAGCTTTCTTT

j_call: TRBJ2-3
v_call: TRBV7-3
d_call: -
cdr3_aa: CASSPPGVDTQYF
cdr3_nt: TGTGCCAGCAGCCCCCCGGGGGTAGATACGCAGTATTTT